The 4 T cell receptor beta chains given below trace back to one sample, sequenced in a study of long-term antiretroviral therapy in people with HIV. This was the immunoSEQ v3.0 assay at survey level. Clones were sequenced by immunoSEQ multiplex PCR, and TCRdb holds only the in-frame ones, with some missing. The profile shows approximately 33,000 clones, 70% to 90% of them singletons. The sample in question was unsorted PBMCs, obtained 0.8 years before starting antiretroviral therapy. These receptors were obtained from a man between 18 and 35 years old with HIV.

This clone has just a few counts. The chain employs TRBV27 and TRBJ2-1; D ambiguous. This CDR3 contains 12 residues. V lost 5 bases and J 9 bases, leaving 11 bases between the germline ends. CDR1 is MNHEY and CDR2 is SMNVEV in the germline V gene (reference sequence). The CDR3 reads CASSLPKGEQFF. The CDR3 DNA is TGTGCCAGCAGTCTCCCGAAGGGTGAGCAGTTCTTC.

About this clone itself: One end of the junction is discordant with germline, which a read error may explain. CDR3 sequence: CTSSPLQGAGFEQYF. The CDR3 DNA sequence: TGTACCAGCTCACCCCTTCAGGGGGCGGGATTCGAGCAGTACTTC. The chain is built from TRBV18 and TRBJ2-7; 8 bases match TRBD1. The V gene's germline CDR1 is KGHSH and CDR2 LQKENI. The CDR3 loop spans 15 amino acids.

The CDR3 DNA reads as TGTGCCAGCAGTCCTGGACGTCTCACCGGGGAGCTGTTTTTT. It is translated as CASSPGRLTGELFF. V is TRBV6-5 and J is TRBJ2-2; no reliable D call. Germline CDR1 MNHEY, CDR2 SVGAGI. The CDR3 length is 14 residues. V lost 5 bases to trimming and J lost 4 bases, with 11 bases between them.

This clone has a single count. The rearrangement links TRBV6-4 to TRBJ2-1; TRBD2 agrees at 8 bases. The CDR3 totals 14 residues. In germline, CDR1 is MRHNA, CDR2 SNTAGT. The J segment lost 8 bases and the V segment lost 8 bases, leaving 11 bases of the junction unmatched. Here the CDR3 DNA reads TGTGCCAGCGGCCCCGGGGGGGCATTGGATGAGCAGTTCTTC. It yields the protein CASGPGGALDEQFF.